The source of this T cell receptor (beta chain) is a study of blood T cell repertoires in COVID-19. Original analysis: Using reference gene primer amplification, nucleated cell counts were estimated. Produced via immunoSEQ multiplex PCR; TCRdb's table is partial and in-frame only. D and trimming come from the DNA, and the V and J calls and clone size come from that table. The data show 120,000 or so clones, around 79% seen once. This CDR3 spans 13 amino acids. Germline CDR1 and CDR2: MDHEN and SYDVKM. Between the trimmed V and J ends, which lost 1 base and 9 bases, there was a span of 13 bases. What was sequenced was peripheral blood. The origin of this receptor is an elderly woman with active or convalescent COVID-19. The V and J genes are TRBV28 and TRBJ2-7; no definite D call. The CDR3 region has the DNA TGTGCCAGCAGTTTATCCCAGTCCGTAAGGCAGTACTTC. It specifies CASSLSQSVRQYF.